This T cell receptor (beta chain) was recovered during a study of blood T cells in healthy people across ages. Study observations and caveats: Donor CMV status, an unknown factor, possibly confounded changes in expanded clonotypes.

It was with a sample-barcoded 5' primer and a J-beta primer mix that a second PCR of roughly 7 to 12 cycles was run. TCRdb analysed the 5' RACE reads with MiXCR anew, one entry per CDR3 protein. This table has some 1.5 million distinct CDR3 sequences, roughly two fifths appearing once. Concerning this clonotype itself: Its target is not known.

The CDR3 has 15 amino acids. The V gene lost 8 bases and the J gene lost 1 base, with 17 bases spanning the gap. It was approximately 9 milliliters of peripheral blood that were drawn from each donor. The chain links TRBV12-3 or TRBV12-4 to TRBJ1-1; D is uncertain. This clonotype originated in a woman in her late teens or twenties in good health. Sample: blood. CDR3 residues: CASGRTAPRNTEAFF. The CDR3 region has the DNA TGTGCCAGCGGCCGGACGGCCCCCAGGAACACTGAAGCTTTCTTT.